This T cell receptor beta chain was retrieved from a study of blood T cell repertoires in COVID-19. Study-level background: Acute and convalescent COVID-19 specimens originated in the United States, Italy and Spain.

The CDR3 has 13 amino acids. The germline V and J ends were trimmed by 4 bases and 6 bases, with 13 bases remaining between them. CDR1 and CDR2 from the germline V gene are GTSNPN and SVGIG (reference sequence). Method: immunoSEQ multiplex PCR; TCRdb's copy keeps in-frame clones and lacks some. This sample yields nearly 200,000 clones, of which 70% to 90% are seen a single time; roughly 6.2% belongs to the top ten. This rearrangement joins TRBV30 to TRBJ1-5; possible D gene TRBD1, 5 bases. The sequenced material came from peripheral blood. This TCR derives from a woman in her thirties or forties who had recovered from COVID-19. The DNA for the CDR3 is TGTGCCTGGAACGCAGGGATGGGTCAGCCCCAGCATTTT. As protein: CAWNAGMGQPQHF. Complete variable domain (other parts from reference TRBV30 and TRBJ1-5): SQTIHQWPATLVQPVGSPLSLECTVEGTSNPNLYWYRQAAGRGLQLLFYSVGIGQISSEVPQNLSASRPQDRQFILSSKKLLLSDSGFYLCAWNAGMGQPQHFGDGTRLSIL.